A single sample is the source of the 3 T cell receptor beta chains below, sequenced in a study of blood T cells in healthy people across ages. Through a sample-barcoded 5' primer and a J-beta primer mix, a second PCR was run for roughly 7 to 12 cycles. TCRdb fed the 5' RACE reads into MiXCR, producing one record per CDR3 protein. The sample lists some 1.4 million distinct CDR3 sequences, 35% to 45% occurring once. Sequenced material: blood. The receptors were gathered from a young woman in good health.

The J gene is TRBJ2-5, the V gene TRBV7-2; D is unclear. This CDR3 is built from 13 residues. The V and J ends lost 2 bases and 2 bases respectively, with 6 bases between them. The germline V gene encodes CDR1 SGHTA and CDR2 FQGNSA. As DNA, the CDR3 is TGTGCCAGCAGCTTAAACGTACAAGAGACCCAGTACTTC. This gives the protein CASSLNVQETQYF. The full variable domain, in which reference TRBV7-2 and TRBJ2-5 provide the parts outside the CDR3, is GAGVSQSPSNKVTEKGKDVELRCDPISGHTALYWYRQSLGQGLEFLIYFQGNSAPDKSGLPSDRFSAERTGGSVSTLTIQRTQQEDSAVYLCASSLNVQETQYFGPGTRLLVL.

The chain has TRBV20-1 and TRBJ2-1; 15 bases align to TRBD2. This CDR3 region has 18 residues. CDR1 and CDR2 (germline): DFQATT, SNEGSKA (reference sequence). The V and J ends lost 2 bases and 3 bases, in that order; junction bases with no gene match: 8. Written as DNA, the CDR3 is TGCAGTGCTAGAAAGGGACTAGCGGGGGGAAACCTCTACAATGAGCAGTTCTTC. Amino acid sequence: CSARKGLAGGNLYNEQFF.

This clonotype was found a few times. The chain has TRBV6-5 and TRBJ2-5; D remains unclear. The end of the DNA is better explained by TRBJ2-7, so the J call may be wrong. The CDR3 is made up of 14 amino acids. Germline V CDR1 and CDR2: MNHEY, SVGAGI. Here the CDR3 reads CASRTTPNPYEQYF. CDR3 in DNA: TGTGCCAGCCGAACCACACCGAATCCCTACGAGCAGTACTTC.